This TCR beta chain was identified during a study of Graves' ophthalmopathy and Graves' hyperthyroidism. From fresh peripheral blood, roughly 9.3 ml in volume, the PBMCs were obtained. Amplification of the TCR beta CDR3 regions used RNA transcripts (as template). An initial RT-PCR round employing HTBI primers preceded a second-round multiplex PCR. TCRdb ran MiXCR on the multiplex PCR reads and lists one entry per CDR3 protein. The sample holds about 340,000 distinct CDR3 sequences, under 20% seen once. This clonotype has ten or more counts. Losses at the gene ends were 1 base for V and 7 bases for J; bases not matched to a gene: 6. The germline V gene has CDR1 SGHTA and CDR2 FQGNSA. The CDR3 has 15 residues.

The sample was peripheral blood. The clonotype was recovered from an adult man with Graves' ophthalmopathy. V usage is TRBV7-2 and J usage is TRBJ1-1; 10 bases fit TRBD1. CDR3 region: CASSLVGTGDLEAFF. For the CDR3, the DNA is TGTGCCAGCAGCTTAGTGGGGACAGGGGACCTTGAAGCTTTCTTT.